This T cell receptor beta chain is from a study of molecular identifiers for immune sequencing clone quantification. As to this clonotype: Its antigen is not identified. A read error is possible here, since a much larger clone lies one base away. Lacking the conserved final phenylalanine or tryptophan, this CDR3 likely reflects a read error.

A single record per CDR3 protein comes from TCRdb applying MiXCR to the PCR reads. The sample includes tens of thousands of distinct CDR3 sequences, 15% to 20% of them seen just once. Sorted cells numbering about 20,000 to 1,000,000, with 10%, 30% or 50% RNA, yielded the naive CD8 libraries. Overall study results and limits: For effector cells, clones above 20 RNA copies held over 98% of molecules; for naive cells, under 1%. Barcode collisions between identical TCR molecules could shrink estimates of highly expanded clone sizes. Spiked Jurkat TCR RNA equivalent to one cell was reportedly detectable in 800,000 to 1,000,000 naive cells.

Sequencing input: naive CD8+ T cells from blood, with Jurkat cell RNA spiked in. Described subset: FACS-sorted CD8+CD4-CCR7+CD45RA+ naive T cells. The clonotype originates from a human donor in good health. Some libraries in this study had Jurkat cell RNA spiked in.

The CDR3 here is CASSFGAAYSYEQYS. CDR3 bases: TGTGCCAGCAGCTTCGGGGCGGCTTACTCCTACGAGCAGTACTCC. The chain joins TRBV7-9 to TRBJ2-7; either TRBD1 or TRBD2 may fit D (5 bases each). CDR1 and CDR2 (germline): SEHNR, FQNEAQ (reference sequence). The CDR3 extends over 15 amino acids. V lost 3 bases and J 0 bases, leaving 12 bases between the germline ends.